This entry features one T cell receptor (beta chain) sequence. The CDR3 is 14 residues long. V was trimmed by 4 bases and J by 5 bases, leaving 15 bases between them. CDR1 and CDR2 (germline): LNHDA, SQIVND (reference sequence). The data belong to a study of blood T cell repertoires in COVID-19. On the study more broadly: The cDNA or gDNA used as material had been derived from T cells, B-cell-depleted T cells, or PBMCs.

The table came from immunoSEQ multiplex PCR; TCRdb's copy has only in-frame clones and leaves some out. The sample shows 300,000 to 450,000 clones, 85% of them seen only once. The TCR sequence derives from a woman between 18 and 30 years old with acute or convalescent COVID-19. The chain couples TRBV19 to TRBJ2-7; perhaps TRBD1 as D (7 bases). Specimen: peripheral blood. The CDR3 reads CASSNSGGGDEQYF. DNA for the CDR3: TGTGCCAGTAGTAATTCAGGGGGAGGCGACGAGCAGTACTTC.